This T cell receptor beta chain was documented in a study of cytomegalovirus exposure and HLA in healthy donors. Germline lookup yields CDR1 LNHDA and CDR2 SQIVND (reference sequence). The CDR3 contains 14 residues. Deletions cut 10 bases from V and 3 bases from J, with 18 bases between. PCR employed 60 Vbeta and 13 Jbeta primers. The method was immunoSEQ multiplex PCR; TCRdb's version includes in-frame clones alone and lacks a portion of them. Of 110,000 or so clones in the sample, around 81% were seen once. The sequence came from a woman in her 30s in good health and CMV-seronegative. The rearrangement uses TRBV19 and TRBJ1-1, with D perhaps TRBD1 (5 bases). Source material: PBMCs. This CDR3 is CATKYWGGDTEAFF. DNA for the CDR3: TGTGCCACCAAGTATTGGGGGGGGGACACTGAAGCTTTCTTT.